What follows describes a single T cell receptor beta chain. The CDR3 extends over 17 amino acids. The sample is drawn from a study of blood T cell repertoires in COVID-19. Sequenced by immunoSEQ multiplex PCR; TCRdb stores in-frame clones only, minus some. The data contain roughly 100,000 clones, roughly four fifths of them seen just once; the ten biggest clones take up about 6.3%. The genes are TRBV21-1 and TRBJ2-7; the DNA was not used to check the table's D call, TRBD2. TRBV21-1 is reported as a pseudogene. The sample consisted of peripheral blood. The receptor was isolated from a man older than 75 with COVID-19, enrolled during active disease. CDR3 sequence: CASSKAPFLAELYEQYF. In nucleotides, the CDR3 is TGTGCCAGCAGCAAAGCCCCGTTCCTAGCGGAGCTCTACGAGCAGTACTTC.